This is a list of T cell receptor beta chains from one sample in a study of T cells in localized non-small cell lung cancer. Some clones are missing from TCRdb's copy, which holds only in-frame ones; the method was immunoSEQ multiplex PCR. The sample has around 70,000 clones; about 90% are singletons. The sequencing here drew on peripheral blood, taken before any cancer treatment. These TCRs come from a male donor aged 60 or over with stage III squamous cell lung carcinoma. Both conserved end residues are part of each CDR3. A D gene is named only where the DNA matches it firmly. Only part of the rows carry a size: once, few, many, or a class if the clone is expanded.

V	D	size	J	length	CDR3
TRBV6-1	NA	NA	TRBJ1-5	13	CASSEGFSLPQHF
TRBV5-4	TRBD1	NA	TRBJ1-2	15	CASRPGQGTNYGYTF
TRBV20-1	NA	NA	TRBJ2-3	11	CSAPDRYTQYF
TRBV7-2	NA	NA	TRBJ2-3	14	CASSPRTVPDTQYF
TRBV20-1	NA	NA	TRBJ1-1	11	CSARDEAEAFF
TRBV7-2	TRBD1	once	TRBJ1-6	15	CASRIQQGADSPLHF
TRBV29-1	NA	NA	TRBJ2-3	14	CSVGVGTSTDTQYF
TRBV7-8	NA	NA	TRBJ1-6	18	CASSLSPGQSSYNSPLHF
TRBV5-1	NA	NA	TRBJ1-1	14	CASSSAKGNTEAFF
TRBV7-3	NA	NA	TRBJ2-5	13	CASSLTTIETQYF
TRBV6-1	NA	NA	TRBJ1-5	15	CASSDQPLNHQPQHF
TRBV19	NA	few	TRBJ1-1	11	CASNWNTEAFF
TRBV13	TRBD1	NA	TRBJ1-1	17	CASSSNRGGVGSHEAFF
TRBV4-2	NA	few	TRBJ1-2	15	CASSQDPRAHYGYTF
TRBV10-3	NA	NA	TRBJ1-5	14	CAISESLADQPQHF
TRBV7-8	NA	NA	TRBJ1-2	12	CASSSKGSGYTF
TRBV6-5	TRBD1	NA	TRBJ2-1	15	CASSSGTGLNNEQFF
TRBV19	NA	NA	TRBJ1-1	12	CASSIGGRRAFF
TRBV19	TRBD2	NA	TRBJ2-3	15	CASSPLAGSSDTQYF
TRBV5-6	NA	once	TRBJ1-5	12	CASSLWGRPQHF
TRBV5-4	TRBD1	NA	TRBJ2-1	14	CASRRDRGSGEQFF
TRBV19	NA	NA	TRBJ2-1	13	CASSPRGYNEQFF
TRBV6-1	TRBD2	NA	TRBJ2-2	14	CASERGGPAGELFF
TRBV19	TRBD1	NA	TRBJ1-5	14	CASKGAQGNQPQHF
TRBV28	NA	NA	TRBJ2-5	16	CASSLGQTKYQETQYF
TRBV6-5	TRBD1	once	TRBJ2-4	14	CASSRDRAADIQYF
TRBV2	TRBD1	NA	TRBJ1-5	16	CASSPITTGDAQPQHF
TRBV19	NA	few	TRBJ1-6	13	CASKGSLNSPLHF
TRBV11-2	NA	NA	TRBJ2-1	16	CASSLAPSTRTNEQFF